This passage covers 30 T cell receptor beta chains from one sample sequenced in a study of blood T cell repertoires in COVID-19. Clones were read by immunoSEQ multiplex PCR, and TCRdb kept only the in-frame ones, dropping some. The profile shows about 130,000 clones, 80% to 90% of them singletons. Sequencing used peripheral blood. The receptors were sampled from a man aged 45-60 years with active COVID-19.

CDR3 DNA: TGTGCCAGCAGCTTAGGTGGGGCGGTTAATGAGCAGTTCTTC. Protein: CASSLGGAVNEQFF. This sequence joins TRBV7-2 and TRBJ2-1, with D perhaps matching TRBD1 (5 bases). Trimming pared 1 base from V and 7 bases from J, leaving 11 bases between. The CDR3 is 14 amino acids. CDR1 is SGHTA and CDR2 is FQGNSA in the germline V gene.

This chain uses TRBV12-3 or TRBV12-4 with TRBJ1-6; D gene ambiguous. The CDR3 runs to 13 residues. V gave up 6 bases and J gave up 7 bases, with 10 bases separating them. In DNA form, the CDR3 reads TGTGCCAGCAGGGCGGGTCGAAATTCACCCCTCCACTTT. Protein: CASRAGRNSPLHF.

This clone was seen just once. V usage is TRBV10-2 and J usage is TRBJ1-5, with TRBD1 matching 7 bases. The V segment lost 6 bases and the J segment 3 bases; nucleotides outside the gene matches: 8. The CDR3 runs to 15 residues. Germline CDR1 and CDR2: WSHSY and SAAADI. The CDR3 DNA reads as TGCGCCAGCAGGACAGGGCCTGGGGACAATCAGCCCCAGCATTTT. Translated: CASRTGPGDNQPQHF.

The gene calls are TRBV28 and TRBJ2-5; 8 nucleotides match TRBD1. The V gene end was trimmed by 6 bases and the J gene end by 5 bases; junction bases not matched to a gene: 8. This CDR3 is built from 14 residues. CDR1 and CDR2 (germline): MDHEN, SYDVKM. The CDR3 is CASSRNNRGETQYF. CDR3 bases: TGTGCCAGCAGCCGAAACAACAGGGGGGAGACCCAGTACTTC. Filled out from reference TRBV28 and TRBJ2-5, the complete variable domain reads DVKVTQSSRYLVKRTGEKVFLECVQDMDHENMFWYRQDPGLGLRLIYFSYDVKMKEKGDIPEGYSVSREKKERFSLILESASTNQTSMYLCASSRNNRGETQYFGPGTRLLVL.

Here the CDR3 DNA reads TGTGCCAGCAGTTCGACGGGGGTGGCCGGCTACACCTTC. This sequence encodes CASSSTGVAGYTF. The chain is built from TRBV12-3 or TRBV12-4 and TRBJ1-2; a possible D gene is TRBD1 (5 bases). Trimming took off 4 bases at V and 8 bases at J, with 14 bases between the two ends. This CDR3 contains 13 residues.

This clone was seen more than once but under ten times. Mismatch with germline at one junction end may stem from a read error. The gene calls are TRBV30 and TRBJ1-2; D uncertain. Germline CDR1 reads GTSNPN; CDR2 reads SVGIG (reference sequence). This CDR3 spans 10 amino acids. The CDR3 protein is CAWSPPPRAF. The CDR3 DNA reads as TGTGCCTGGAGCCCCCCCCCGAGGGCCTTC.

The chain combines TRBV5-5 with TRBJ2-4, with TRBD2 identical over 9 bases. Per the germline V gene, CDR1 is SGHKS and CDR2 is YYEKEE (reference sequence). This CDR3 has 20 amino acids. V lost 0 bases, J lost 1 base, and 14 bases stayed unmatched. CDR3 in amino acids: CASSLGEVGGRAGAKNIQYF. CDR3 sequence (DNA): TGTGCCAGCAGCTTGGGGGAGGTTGGCGGGAGGGCCGGGGCCAAAAACATTCAGTACTTC.

The CDR3 loop reads CASRRTGAGGNEQFF. Written as DNA, the CDR3 is TGTGCCAGCAGGAGGACAGGGGCCGGGGGGAATGAGCAGTTCTTC. The V and J genes are TRBV7-9 and TRBJ2-1; TRBD1 aligns across 9 bases. This CDR3 has 15 amino acids. The V gene's germline CDR1 is SEHNR and CDR2 FQNEAQ (reference sequence). With 6 bases clipped from V and 7 bases from J, the junction kept 10 bases outside the gene matches.

This clone was seen only once. This chain joins TRBV5-6 and TRBJ1-6; tentatively, D is TRBD1 (5 bases). The CDR3 sequence is 13 residues long. In germline, CDR1 is SGHDT, CDR2 YYEEEE. The ends were cut back, 4 bases at V and 5 bases at J, with 7 bases in the middle. CDR3 loop: CASSPGHNSPLHF. The CDR3 DNA sequence: TGTGCCAGCAGCCCAGGGCATAATTCACCCCTCCACTTT.

The gene calls are TRBV7-9 and TRBJ2-1; the match to TRBD2 covers 7 bases. V lost 4 bases and J lost 6; bases outside the gene matches: 12. CDR1 and CDR2 from the germline V gene are SEHNR and FQNEAQ (reference sequence). The CDR3 spans 16 residues. The CDR3 DNA is TGTGCCAGCAGCTCCGTTTGGCGGGGGAGCCGCAATGAGCAGTTCTTC. Its protein product is CASSSVWRGSRNEQFF.

The V call is TRBV5-1, the J call TRBJ1-6; 8 bases agree with TRBD1. Per the germline V gene, CDR1 is SGHRS and CDR2 is YFSETQ. Unmatched junction bases numbered 7, after V lost 5 bases and J lost 9 bases. This CDR3 region has 14 residues. The CDR3 loop reads CASSYRDRSSPLHF. DNA for the CDR3: TGCGCCAGCAGTTACCGGGACAGGTCTTCACCCCTCCACTTT.

This clone appeared many times. V usage is TRBV5-5 and J usage is TRBJ1-1; 10 nucleotides agree with TRBD1. Germline V gene data show CDR1 as SGHKS and CDR2 as YYEKEE (reference sequence). The length of the CDR3 is 15 residues. The V segment lost 2 bases and the J segment 1 base; nucleotides outside the gene matches: 2. CDR3 in DNA: TGTGCCAGCAGCTTCCGGGACAGGGGGAACACTGAAGCTTTCTTT. It translates to CASSFRDRGNTEAFF.

The sample holds a few counts of this clone. The rearrangement links TRBV3-1 (or the pseudogene TRBV3-2) to TRBJ2-7; TRBD1 matches at 10 bases. Losses at the gene ends were 0 bases for V and 2 bases for J; bases not matched to a gene: 7. The CDR3 spans 17 residues. The germline V gene has CDR1 LGHDT and CDR2 YNNKEL (reference sequence). CDR3 DNA sequence: TGTGCCAGCAGCCAAGATGGCCGGACAGGGGGAGCCTACGAGCAGTACTTC. It translates to CASSQDGRTGGAYEQYF.

V usage is TRBV7-2 and J usage is TRBJ1-2; 7 nucleotides match TRBD1. V lost 0 bases to trimming and J lost 10 bases; unmatched junction nucleotides: 11. This CDR3 contains 15 residues. CDR1 SGHTA and CDR2 FQGNSA come from the germline V gene. The CDR3 region is CASSLASGTAVPYTF. The DNA for the CDR3 is TGTGCCAGCAGCTTAGCCTCCGGGACAGCCGTCCCCTACACCTTC.

V is TRBV6-6 and J is TRBJ1-1; 8 bases agree with TRBD1. Germline V lookup: CDR1 MNHNY, CDR2 SVGAGI (reference sequence). The trim removed 8 bases at V and 5 bases at J, leaving 10 bases unmatched. The CDR3 spans 14 residues. CDR3 DNA: TGTGCCAGCGGATCGACAGGGGAGAGGACTGAAGCTTTCTTT. This sequence encodes CASGSTGERTEAFF.

With regard to this clone: Other DNA sequences in this specimen translate into the identical CDR3. This rearrangement joins TRBV5-1 to TRBJ1-5; a weak D match, TRBD1 (6 bases). This CDR3 has 14 residues. Germline CDR1 is SGHRS and CDR2 is YFSETQ. Trimming removed 2 bases at V and 7 bases at J, with 13 bases between. CDR3 loop: CASSFGGRGQPQHF. The CDR3 DNA is TGCGCCAGCAGCTTTGGGGGGCGGGGGCAGCCCCAGCATTTT.

The chain uses TRBV7-8 and TRBJ2-3; 11 bases are shared with TRBD2. The junction had 8 bases not matched to a gene; V was cut back by 5 bases and J by 1 base. The length of the CDR3 is 17 residues. Looked up from germline, CDR1 is SGHVS and CDR2 is FQNEAQ. For the CDR3, the DNA is TGTGCCAGCAGCCGGAGAATACTAGCGGGAGGCACAGATACGCAGTATTTT. Amino acids: CASSRRILAGGTDTQYF.

The rearrangement uses TRBV5-1 and TRBJ2-5; no firm D call. CDR3 length: 15 amino acids. The germline V gene has CDR1 SGHRS and CDR2 YFSETQ. Trimming removed 4 bases at V and 9 bases at J, with 22 bases between. The CDR3, as DNA: TGCGCCAGCAGCACAGAACGACCCATACAGACGTCCCAGTACTTC. This gives the protein CASSTERPIQTSQYF. Complete variable domain (other parts from reference TRBV5-1 and TRBJ2-5): KAGVTQTPRYLIKTRGQQVTLSCSPISGHRSVSWYQQTPGQGLQFLFEYFSETQRNKGNFPGRFSGRQFSNSRSEMNVSTLELGDSALYLCASSTERPIQTSQYFGPGTRLLVL.

The V call is TRBV29-1, the J call TRBJ1-2; D uncertain. V lost 4 bases and J 9 bases, leaving 9 bases between the germline ends. The CDR3 has 10 amino acids. The V gene's germline CDR1 is SQVTM and CDR2 ANQGSEA. This CDR3 is CSVGEGRYTF. In nucleotides, the CDR3 is TGCAGCGTTGGGGAGGGTCGCTACACCTTC.

This sequence joins TRBV7-2 and TRBJ1-6, with D tentatively TRBD1 (6 bases). Germline CDR1 reads SGHTA; CDR2 reads FQGNSA. V was shortened by 2 bases and J by 10 bases, with 18 bases between the two germline ends. The CDR3 runs to 16 residues. The CDR3 bases are TGTGCCAGCAGCTTACGGCAGGGGTCGAGGACCTCACCCCTCCACTTT. This translates into CASSLRQGSRTSPLHF. Together with reference TRBV7-2 and TRBJ1-6, the CDR3 gives the full variable domain: GAGVSQSPSNKVTEKGKDVELRCDPISGHTALYWYRQSLGQGLEFLIYFQGNSAPDKSGLPSDRFSAERTGGSVSTLTIQRTQQEDSAVYLCASSLRQGSRTSPLHFGNGTRLTVT.

The genes are TRBV2 and TRBJ2-3; perhaps TRBD1 as D (6 bases). The CDR3 spans 15 residues. The V gene's germline CDR1 is SNHLY and CDR2 FYNNEI. The V end lost 5 bases, the J end lost 1 base, and 13 bases lay between the germline ends. CDR3 sequence reads: CASSQNRQGTDTQYF. The CDR3 DNA follows: TGTGCCAGCAGTCAAAACCGACAGGGCACAGATACGCAGTATTTT.

The chain has TRBV11-2 and TRBJ2-2, with a possible D match to TRBD2 (5 bases). Germline V gene data show CDR1 as SGHAT and CDR2 as FQNNGV. V was pared by 1 base and J by 5 bases, with 14 bases between. The CDR3 consists of 16 residues. In DNA form, the CDR3 reads TGTGCCAGCAGCTTAGTCGGGCGCCGGGGAACCGGGGAGCTGTTTTTT. Translation: CASSLVGRRGTGELFF.

The rearrangement uses TRBV6-5 and TRBJ1-1, with TRBD1 identical over 7 bases. The trim removed 5 bases at V and 1 base at J, leaving 1 base unmatched. The CDR3 is made up of 13 amino acids. Germline V gene data show CDR1 as MNHEY and CDR2 as SVGAGI. CDR3 DNA: TGTGCCAGCAGTCAGGGGGAGAACACTGAAGCTTTCTTT. This gives the protein CASSQGENTEAFF.

The CDR3 DNA follows: TGCGCCAGCAGCCAAGTCTTTCGTACCGCTAGCTCCTACGAGCAGTACTTC. Translated, it gives CASSQVFRTASSYEQYF. V is TRBV4-1 and J is TRBJ2-7; D unresolved. In germline, CDR1 is MGHRA, CDR2 YSYEKL. The CDR3 has 17 amino acids. V shed 1 base and J shed 0 bases, with 16 bases lying between them.

This clone was observed a handful of times. The chain couples TRBV4-2 to TRBJ2-2, with 10 bases fitting TRBD2. Trimming took 1 base from V and 4 from J; bases not matched to a gene: 9. In germline, CDR1 is LGHNA, CDR2 YNFKEQ. This CDR3 contains 18 residues. DNA of the CDR3: TGTGCCAGCAGCCAAGTGGCTAGCGGGGGAGAGGTCACCGGGGAGCTGTTTTTT. The encoded protein is CASSQVASGGEVTGELFF.

V gene TRBV6-1 combines with J gene TRBJ1-5; weak D call: TRBD1 (6 bases). The V end was cut by 2 bases, the J end by 3 bases, with 11 bases between. The germline gives CDR1 MNHNS, CDR2 SASEGT. The CDR3 loop spans 15 amino acids. This chain's CDR3 is CASSELDSNNQPQHF. CDR3 in DNA: TGTGCCAGCAGTGAATTGGACAGCAACAATCAGCCCCAGCATTTT.

The V gene is TRBV29-1, the J gene TRBJ1-6, with D maybe TRBD1 (5 bases). V lost 6 bases, J lost 2 bases, and 8 bases lay in between. The CDR3 is 13 amino acids. Germline values: CDR1 SQVTM, CDR2 ANQGSEA. Here the CDR3 reads CSVRQTYNSPLHF. CDR3 DNA sequence: TGCAGCGTCAGACAGACCTATAATTCACCCCTCCACTTT.

The chain is built from TRBV3-1 (or the pseudogene TRBV3-2) and TRBJ2-1, with D possibly matching TRBD1 (5 bases). Germline CDR1 reads LGHDT; CDR2 reads YNNKEL (reference sequence). V was pared by 0 bases and J by 8 bases, with 8 bases between. This CDR3 is 13 amino acids long. This CDR3 is CASSQEGRDEQFF. The CDR3 coding sequence is TGTGCCAGCAGCCAAGAGGGGCGAGATGAGCAGTTCTTC.

The V and J genes are TRBV5-1 and TRBJ2-5, with 8 nucleotides matching TRBD1. V was clipped by 3 bases and J by 2 bases; unmatched bases: 6. The CDR3 contains 15 residues. The germline V gene has CDR1 SGHRS and CDR2 YFSETQ. The CDR3 loop is CASSWRGQGQETQYF. In DNA form, the CDR3 reads TGCGCCAGCAGCTGGAGAGGACAGGGACAAGAGACCCAGTACTTC.

CDR3: CASSLGASGGADTQYF. The DNA for the CDR3 is TGTGCCAGCAGCTTGGGGGCCAGCGGGGGAGCAGATACGCAGTATTTT. V and J are TRBV11-2 and TRBJ2-3; 8 bases are a match to TRBD2. The germline CDR1 and CDR2 sequences are SGHAT and FQNNGV. The CDR3 contains 16 residues. After removal of 3 bases from V and 4 bases from J, the junction contained 9 bases not matched to a gene.